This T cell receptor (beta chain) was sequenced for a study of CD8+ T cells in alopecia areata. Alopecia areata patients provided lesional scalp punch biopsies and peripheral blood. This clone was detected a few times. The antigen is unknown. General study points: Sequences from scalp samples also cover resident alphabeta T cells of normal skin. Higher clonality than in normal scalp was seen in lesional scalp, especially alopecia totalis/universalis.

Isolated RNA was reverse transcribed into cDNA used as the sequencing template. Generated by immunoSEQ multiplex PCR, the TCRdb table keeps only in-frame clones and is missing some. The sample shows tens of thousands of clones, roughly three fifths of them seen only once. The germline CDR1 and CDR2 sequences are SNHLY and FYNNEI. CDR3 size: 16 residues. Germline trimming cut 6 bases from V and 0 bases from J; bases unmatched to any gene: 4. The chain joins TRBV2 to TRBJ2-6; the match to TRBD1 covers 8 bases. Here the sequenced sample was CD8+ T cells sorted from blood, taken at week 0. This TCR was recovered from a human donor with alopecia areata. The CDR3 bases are TGTGCCAGCAGACAGGGGGTTTCCTCTGGGGCCAACGTCCTGACTTTC. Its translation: CASRQGVSSGANVLTF.